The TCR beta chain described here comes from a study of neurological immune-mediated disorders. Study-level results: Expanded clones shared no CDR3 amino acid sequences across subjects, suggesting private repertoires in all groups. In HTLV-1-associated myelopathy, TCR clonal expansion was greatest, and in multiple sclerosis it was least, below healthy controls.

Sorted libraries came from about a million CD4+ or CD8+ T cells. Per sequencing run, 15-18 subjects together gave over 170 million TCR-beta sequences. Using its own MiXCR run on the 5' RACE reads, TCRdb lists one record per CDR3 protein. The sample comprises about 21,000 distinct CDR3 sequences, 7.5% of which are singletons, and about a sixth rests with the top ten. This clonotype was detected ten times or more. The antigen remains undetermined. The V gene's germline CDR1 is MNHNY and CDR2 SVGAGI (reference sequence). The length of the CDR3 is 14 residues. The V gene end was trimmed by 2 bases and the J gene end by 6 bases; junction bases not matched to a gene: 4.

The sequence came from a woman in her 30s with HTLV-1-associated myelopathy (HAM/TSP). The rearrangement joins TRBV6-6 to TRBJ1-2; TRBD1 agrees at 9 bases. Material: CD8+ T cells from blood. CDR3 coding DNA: TGTGCCAGCAGTTACGGGGACAGGGCCAATGGCTACACCTTC. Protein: CASSYGDRANGYTF.